The 29 T cell receptor beta chains in this list originate from one sample, sequenced in a study of blood T cell repertoires in COVID-19. Some clones are missing from TCRdb's copy, which holds only in-frame ones; the method was immunoSEQ multiplex PCR. In the table there are 150,000 to 200,000 clones, about 90% of which are singletons. The sample comprised PBMCs or T cells enriched from blood (not recorded which). The receptors were gathered from a woman between 18 and 30 years old who had recovered from COVID-19.

This chain connects TRBV27 to TRBJ1-1; D is ambiguous. Deletions cut 0 bases from V and 6 bases from J, with 11 bases between. The CDR3 extends over 14 amino acids. Germline V gene lookup returns CDR1 MNHEY and CDR2 SMNVEV (reference sequence). CDR3: CASSLSGVGAEAFF. The CDR3 nucleotides read TGTGCCAGCAGTTTATCCGGGGTTGGCGCTGAAGCTTTCTTT.

The chain combines TRBV10-2 with TRBJ1-5; D possibly corresponds to TRBD1 (5 bases). The CDR3 has 12 residues. Germline CDR1 is WSHSY and CDR2 is SAAADI. The V and J ends lost 9 bases and 6 bases respectively, with 12 bases between them. The CDR3 DNA reads TGCGCCAGTCAGGGTTCGGGTCAGCCCCAGCATTTT. It encodes CASQGSGQPQHF.

This clone was detected a few times. The chain recombines TRBV4-3 with TRBJ2-2; 7 bases are shared with TRBD1. The germline gives CDR1 LGHNA, CDR2 YSLEER. The CDR3 has 19 residues. The ends lost 0 bases at V and 0 bases at J; junction bases unmatched: 10. CDR3 sequence reads: CASSQDWGAGGSNTGELFF. The CDR3 DNA sequence: TGCGCCAGCAGCCAAGACTGGGGCGCAGGGGGTTCGAACACCGGGGAGCTGTTTTTT.

DNA of the CDR3: TGTGCCAGCAGTGCAACAGGACACAATCAGCCCCAGCATTTT. This gives the protein CASSATGHNQPQHF. This chain connects TRBV27 to TRBJ1-5; weak D call: TRBD1 (5 bases). V was trimmed by 5 bases and J by 3 bases, leaving 11 bases between them. CDR1 is MNHEY, CDR2 SMNVEV, per germline (reference sequence). This CDR3 is 14 amino acids long.

Written as DNA, the CDR3 is TGTGCCTGGCAGATAGCGGGGGCCTACAATGAGCAGTTCTTC. Its translation: CAWQIAGAYNEQFF. The chain carries TRBV30 and TRBJ2-1; 9 bases are shared with TRBD2. In germline, CDR1 is GTSNPN, CDR2 SVGIG (reference sequence). The ends lost 5 bases at V and 2 bases at J; junction bases unmatched: 4. CDR3 length: 14 residues.

The rearrangement joins TRBV28 to TRBJ2-3; D may be TRBD1 (6 bases). Germline V gene lookup returns CDR1 MDHEN and CDR2 SYDVKM. Between the trimmed V and J ends, which lost 7 bases and 1 base, there was a span of 9 bases. CDR3 length: 13 residues. The CDR3 region has the DNA TGTGCCAGCACCCGACAGGGCACAGATACGCAGTATTTT. It is translated as CASTRQGTDTQYF.

The V call is TRBV27, the J call TRBJ1-3; a weak D match, TRBD1 (5 bases). Between the trimmed V and J ends, which lost 5 bases and 0 bases, there was a span of 8 bases. The CDR3 contains 14 residues. The germline V gene encodes CDR1 MNHEY and CDR2 SMNVEV (reference sequence). CDR3 in DNA: TGTGCCAGCAGTGCGACAGTCTCTGGAAACACCATATATTTT. This translates into CASSATVSGNTIYF.

The chain joins TRBV6-2 or TRBV6-3 to TRBJ1-5; D not certain. Germline V gene lookup returns CDR1 MNHEY and CDR2 SVGEGT. The CDR3 runs to 16 residues. V lost 2 bases and J 3 bases, leaving 14 bases between the germline ends. The DNA of the CDR3 is TGTGCCAGCAGTTACGGTATCCAGGACTACAATCAGCCCCAGCATTTT. Its protein product is CASSYGIQDYNQPQHF.

The V call is TRBV5-6, the J call TRBJ2-5; 8 bases line up with TRBD2. V dropped 4 bases and J dropped 5; count of bases not matched to a gene: 13. CDR1 and CDR2 (germline): SGHDT, YYEEEE. The length of the CDR3 is 16 residues. The CDR3 DNA reads as TGTGCCAGCAGCCTACCTCCGGCGGGAGGCCGGGAGACCCAGTACTTC. Its translation is CASSLPPAGGRETQYF.

The chain combines TRBV30 with TRBJ2-7, with D possibly being TRBD2 (5 bases). Trimming shortened V by 2 bases and J by 9 bases, and 20 bases separated the two germline ends. Germline CDR1 reads GTSNPN; CDR2 reads SVGIG (reference sequence). The CDR3 is made up of 14 amino acids. The CDR3 DNA follows: TGTGCCTGGAGTATGACTATGAAATCCATGGTGCAGTACTTC. Translating it yields CAWSMTMKSMVQYF.

V usage is TRBV6-1 and J usage is TRBJ1-2; 12 nucleotides align to TRBD1. CDR3 length: 19 residues. V gave up 3 bases and J gave up 4 bases; unmatched junction bases: 15. Germline lookup yields CDR1 MNHNS and CDR2 SASEGT. CDR3: CASSDLGQGAVGSGYGYTF. CDR3 nucleotide sequence: TGTGCCAGCAGTGACTTGGGACAGGGGGCTGTAGGGTCTGGCTATGGCTACACCTTC.

Written as DNA, the CDR3 is TGTGCCAGCAGTCCACACGGGACAGTTGAGACCCAGTACTTC. This encodes CASSPHGTVETQYF. The chain couples TRBV27 to TRBJ2-5, with 7 bases that match TRBD1. The CDR3 totals 14 residues. The trim removed 5 bases at V and 5 bases at J, leaving 8 bases unmatched. CDR1 and CDR2 (germline): MNHEY, SMNVEV (reference sequence).

This chain uses TRBV4-2 with TRBJ2-2, with 11 bases that match TRBD2. The V gene end was trimmed by 7 bases and the J gene end by 2 bases; junction bases not matched to a gene: 6. This CDR3 is 16 amino acids long. Germline CDR1 reads LGHNA; CDR2 reads YNFKEQ. CDR3 amino acids: CASTWGLAENTGELFF. DNA for the CDR3: TGTGCCAGCACCTGGGGACTAGCGGAAAACACCGGGGAGCTGTTTTTT.

The chain uses TRBV7-9 and TRBJ2-3; TRBD1 matches 7 bases. This CDR3 spans 18 amino acids. The V gene's germline CDR1 is SEHNR and CDR2 FQNEAQ (reference sequence). Germline trimming cut 5 bases from V and 0 bases from J; bases unmatched to any gene: 14. Here the CDR3 reads CASSRDRVRKSSTDTQYF. The DNA of the CDR3 is TGTGCCAGCAGCCGCGACAGGGTCCGTAAATCTAGCACAGATACGCAGTATTTT.

This clone was counted a single time. This chain uses TRBV30 with TRBJ2-2, with 7 positions matching TRBD1. With 3 bases clipped from V and 10 bases from J, the junction kept 5 bases outside the gene matches. The V gene's germline CDR1 is GTSNPN and CDR2 SVGIG (reference sequence). CDR3 size: 12 residues. CDR3 sequence: CAWSRGTPELFF. DNA of the CDR3: TGTGCCTGGAGCAGGGGGACCCCGGAGCTGTTTTTT. The full variable domain, rest sourced from reference TRBV30 and TRBJ2-2, is SQTIHQWPATLVQPVGSPLSLECTVEGTSNPNLYWYRQAAGRGLQLLFYSVGIGQISSEVPQNLSASRPQDRQFILSSKKLLLSDSGFYLCAWSRGTPELFFGEGSRLTVL.

This chain connects TRBV15 to TRBJ2-3, with D perhaps TRBD2 (6 bases). Germline V CDR1 and CDR2: LNHNV, YYDKDF (reference sequence). V lost 8 bases to trimming and J lost 2 bases, with 14 bases between them. The CDR3 runs 14 residues. The CDR3 sequence: CATRAGQNTDTQYF. CDR3 bases: TGTGCCACCCGGGCGGGGCAGAACACAGATACGCAGTATTTT.

The J gene is TRBJ1-1, the V gene TRBV7-6, with 10 bases fitting TRBD1. The V and J ends lost 5 bases and 6 bases, in that order; junction bases with no gene match: 6. Germline loops: CDR1 SGHVS, CDR2 FNYEAQ. This CDR3 is 14 amino acids long. The CDR3 loop reads CASSTGQGRAEAFF. CDR3 sequence (DNA): TGTGCCAGCAGCACGGGACAGGGGAGGGCTGAAGCTTTCTTT.

For this clone: This sample also contains other DNA sequences that code for the same CDR3. The V and J genes are TRBV5-1 and TRBJ1-1; no firm D call. CDR1 and CDR2 from the germline V gene are SGHRS and YFSETQ. This CDR3 has 13 amino acids. Trimming removed 2 bases at V and 3 bases at J, with 8 bases between. CDR3 loop: CASSLRGDTEAFF. The DNA of the CDR3 is TGCGCCAGCAGCTTACGCGGGGACACTGAAGCTTTCTTT.

J is TRBJ1-4 and V is TRBV19; the D is unclear. In germline, CDR1 is LNHDA, CDR2 SQIVND (reference sequence). The germline V and J ends were trimmed by 2 bases and 7 bases, with 14 bases remaining between them. This CDR3 is built from 15 residues. This CDR3 reads CASSISAVEGEKLFF. The CDR3 DNA reads as TGTGCCAGTAGTATATCGGCAGTTGAGGGTGAAAAACTGTTTTTT.

The chain joins TRBV18 to TRBJ2-7; D not resolved. Trimming took 3 bases from V and 4 from J, leaving 7 bases between them. CDR1 and CDR2 (germline): KGHSH, LQKENI. The CDR3 length is 12 residues. The CDR3, as DNA: TGTGCCAGCTCACCGCCAGGATACGAGCAGTACTTC. This translates into CASSPPGYEQYF.

The V call is TRBV19, the J call TRBJ1-6; D remains unclear. Germline CDR1 is LNHDA and CDR2 is SQIVND (reference sequence). Trimming removed 5 bases from V and 5 bases from J, with 13 bases in between. The CDR3 is made up of 15 amino acids. The CDR3 here is CASSQDREDNSPLHF. The CDR3 bases are TGTGCCAGTAGTCAAGATCGGGAGGATAATTCACCCCTCCACTTT.

The chain recombines TRBV6-6 with TRBJ1-1; TRBD1 matches at 9 bases. The junction had 7 bases not matched to a gene; V was cut back by 3 bases and J by 8 bases. Per germline, CDR1 MNHNY and CDR2 SVGAGI (reference sequence). The CDR3 is made up of 14 amino acids. The CDR3 sequence is CASSYWTGAGEAFF. CDR3 in DNA: TGTGCCAGCAGTTATTGGACAGGGGCCGGAGAAGCTTTCTTT.

In this sample, this clone turned up once. This chain connects TRBV19 to TRBJ1-2; no firm D call. Trimming took 1 base from V and 4 from J, leaving 10 bases between them. CDR3 length: 14 amino acids. Germline V gives CDR1 LNHDA, CDR2 SQIVND (reference sequence). CDR3 loop: CASSIGEDRYGYTF. DNA for the CDR3: TGTGCCAGTAGTATAGGCGAGGATCGCTATGGCTACACCTTC.

This clone appeared a few times. V gene TRBV19 combines with J gene TRBJ1-1; D may be TRBD1 (6 bases). Per the germline V gene, CDR1 is LNHDA and CDR2 is SQIVND (reference sequence). The V end was cut by 3 bases, the J end by 1 base, with 15 bases between. This CDR3 spans 16 amino acids. The CDR3 nucleotides read TGTGCCAGTAGTATTCATGCAGGGGAGGGGAACACTGAAGCTTTCTTT. As protein: CASSIHAGEGNTEAFF.

The chain recombines TRBV10-2 with TRBJ1-4; perhaps TRBD1 as D (6 bases). Germline CDR1 and CDR2: WSHSY and SAAADI. V shed 5 bases and J shed 10 bases, with 14 bases lying between them. CDR3 length equals 13 residues. CDR3: CASSFGQSGKLFF. As DNA, the CDR3 is TGCGCCAGCAGTTTCGGACAGTCTGGAAAACTGTTTTTT.

The V gene is TRBV6-1, the J gene TRBJ1-5; D unresolved. Looked up from germline, CDR1 is MNHNS and CDR2 is SASEGT. The CDR3 spans 16 residues. Trimming removed 4 bases at V and 7 bases at J, with 20 bases between. The CDR3 bases are TGTGCCAGCAGTGTCGAGGGATGGACGGGGTTGCAGCCCCAGCATTTT. Encoded protein: CASSVEGWTGLQPQHF.

CDR3 nucleotides: TGTGCCAGCAGCACTCGGACAGGGGGCAGTGAAAAACTGTTTTTT. It is translated as CASSTRTGGSEKLFF. The chain joins TRBV28 to TRBJ1-4; TRBD1 matches 11 bases. Trimming at V came to 6 bases and at J to 7 bases, leaving 7 bases not matched to a gene. The germline gives CDR1 MDHEN, CDR2 SYDVKM. This CDR3 has 15 residues.

V usage is TRBV10-2 and J usage is TRBJ2-3, with 8 bases aligning to TRBD2. With V trimmed by 7 bases and J by 5 bases, 5 bases remained unmatched. Per germline, CDR1 WSHSY and CDR2 SAAADI. This CDR3 is built from 13 residues. CDR3 region: CASTAGVEDTQYF. CDR3 nucleotides: TGCGCCAGCACAGCGGGAGTCGAAGATACGCAGTATTTT.

The rearrangement joins TRBV6-1 to TRBJ2-7, with D possibly being TRBD1 (5 bases). The CDR3 totals 14 residues. Germline loops: CDR1 MNHNS, CDR2 SASEGT. The V end lost 5 bases, the J end lost 2 bases, and 13 bases lay between the germline ends. This chain's CDR3 is CASSMRQKTYEQYF. The CDR3, as DNA: TGTGCCAGCAGTATGCGACAGAAGACCTACGAGCAGTACTTC.